The next 8 T cell receptor beta chains were all read from a single sample in a study of Ad26.COV2.S vaccination and SARS-CoV-2 variants. Profiling relied on immunoSEQ multiplex PCR, and the TCRdb table lists in-frame clones only, not all of them. The sample contains about 400,000 clones, about four fifths of which appear only once. Treatment here: roughly 18 received Ad26.COV2.S at low or high dose, single or two shots; 5 received placebo; per-sample allocation not given. After the first vaccine or placebo injection, samples were drawn on day 63. Sequencing was performed on peripheral blood, taken in a trial of Ad26.COV2.S vaccine versus placebo. The receptors were sampled from a person aged 18-60 years who received the Ad26.COV2.S COVID-19 vaccine or a placebo.

The chain joins TRBV7-9 to TRBJ1-6; 10 nucleotides match TRBD1. The germline V gene has CDR1 SEHNR and CDR2 FQNEAQ (reference sequence). The CDR3 length is 14 residues. With 4 bases clipped from V and 7 bases from J, the junction kept 1 base outside the gene matches. CDR3 in DNA: TGTGCCAGCAGCTGGGGACAGGGGAATTCACCCCTCCACTTT. It translates to CASSWGQGNSPLHF.

The chain combines TRBV12-5 with TRBJ1-3, with D uncertain. The length of the CDR3 is 16 residues. The germline gives CDR1 LGHNT, CDR2 FRNRAP. The V end lost 0 bases, the J end lost 6 bases, and 15 bases lay between the germline ends. CDR3 nucleotides: TGTGCTAGTGGTTTGGTTACCGGGTATATATTAAACACCATATATTTT. Protein product: CASGLVTGYILNTIYF.

V is TRBV6-5 and J is TRBJ1-1; 7 positions agree with TRBD1. There are 14 residues in the CDR3. The germline V gene encodes CDR1 MNHEY and CDR2 SVGAGI. V shed 5 bases, J shed 4 bases, and the junction held 7 bases outside the gene matches. This chain's CDR3 is CASSIPRGTTEAFF. CDR3 DNA: TGTGCCAGCAGTATTCCCAGGGGGACCACTGAAGCTTTCTTT.

This clone has only one observation. The chain employs TRBV7-3 and TRBJ2-5; D possibly corresponds to TRBD2 (5 bases). The CDR3 runs to 15 residues. From germline, CDR1 is SGHTA and CDR2 FQGTGA. V lost 6 bases and J 0 bases, leaving 14 bases between the germline ends. The chain's CDR3 is CASSEGLADQETQYF. The CDR3 DNA reads TGTGCCAGCAGTGAAGGACTCGCCGACCAAGAGACCCAGTACTTC.

The rearrangement uses TRBV5-1 and TRBJ1-2; D is uncertain. The CDR3 covers 13 residues. The germline V gene encodes CDR1 SGHRS and CDR2 YFSETQ. Trimming shortened V by 4 bases and J by 7 bases, and 14 bases separated the two germline ends. CDR3 protein: CASSRSEEGGYTF. DNA of the CDR3: TGCGCCAGCAGCCGAAGTGAGGAGGGTGGCTACACCTTC.

This chain connects TRBV7-8 to TRBJ2-5; the match to TRBD1 covers 9 bases. CDR1 and CDR2 (germline): SGHVS, FQNEAQ. The CDR3 covers 16 residues. Unmatched junction bases numbered 8, after V lost 2 bases and J lost 4 bases. The CDR3 DNA reads TGTGCCAGCAGCTTAAGATCGGGACAGGGTGTAGAGACCCAGTACTTC. Protein: CASSLRSGQGVETQYF.

V and J are TRBV2 and TRBJ1-5; no clear D. The germline gives CDR1 SNHLY, CDR2 FYNNEI. Trimming pared 7 bases from V and 6 bases from J, leaving 13 bases between. The CDR3 is made up of 13 amino acids. For the CDR3, the DNA is TGTGCCAGCACCGCGTCAGAGCTTCAGCCCCAGCATTTT. This encodes CASTASELQPQHF.

The genes are TRBV10-2 and TRBJ2-7, with D possibly matching TRBD1 (6 bases). This CDR3 region has 17 residues. V gave up 2 bases and J gave up 0 bases, with 17 bases separating them. Germline-derived CDR1 and CDR2 are WSHSY and SAAADI. In DNA, the CDR3 is TGCGCCAGCAGTGAGGGGCCCGGGACAAGTTACTCCTACGAGCAGTACTTC. Translation gives CASSEGPGTSYSYEQYF.